The 3 T cell receptor beta chains presented below share a single source sample, sequenced in a study of PD-1 blockade in classical Hodgkin lymphoma. TCRdb's copy holds only in-frame clones and misses some; the assay was immunoSEQ multiplex PCR. The table has 31,000 or so clones, approximately 67% seen once. Stated time point: cycle 4 day 1 (C4D1), after more than five weeks of nivolumab. Every patient experienced relapse after autologous stem cell transplantation, and brentuximab vedotin exposure varied. Sequences were derived from peripheral blood mononuclear cells (PBMCs), sampled before the fourth cycle of nivolumab. All receptors come from a human donor with classical Hodgkin lymphoma.

This chain links TRBV4-3 with TRBJ1-1, with D perhaps matching TRBD1 (5 bases). V lost 0 bases and J lost 1, with 12 bases in between. Per the germline V gene, CDR1 is LGHNA and CDR2 is YSLEER. CDR3 length equals 16 residues. CDR3 in DNA: TGCGCCAGCAGCCAAGATGGGACGGGAGGGAACACTGAAGCTTTCTTT. This encodes CASSQDGTGGNTEAFF.

This clone was observed a few times. The chain has TRBV10-3 and TRBJ1-1, with D possibly being TRBD1 (5 bases). The CDR3 runs to 12 residues. Germline V CDR1 and CDR2: ENHRY, SYGVKD. Trimming left V 10 bases short and J 0 bases short, with 9 bases between. CDR3 DNA sequence: TGTGCCAACCAGGGCGTGAACACTGAAGCTTTCTTT. Encoded protein: CANQGVNTEAFF.

The V call is TRBV29-1, the J call TRBJ1-1, with a tentative D call TRBD1 (6 bases). The V gene's germline CDR1 is SQVTM and CDR2 ANQGSEA. There are 13 residues in the CDR3. The V end was cut by 2 bases, the J end by 5 bases, with 12 bases between. Here the CDR3 DNA reads TGCAGCGTTGAAAGGGGGGTAGGGACTGAAGCTTTCTTT. Protein product: CSVERGVGTEAFF.